This T cell receptor beta chain comes out of a study of TIL therapy for anti-PD-1-resistant metastatic lung cancer. The time point was: pre-treatment sample, taken before nivolumab and TIL therapy. The CDR3 covers 17 residues. This was the immunoSEQ v3 assay. The repertoire was sequenced with immunoSEQ multiplex PCR; TCRdb's copy has only in-frame clones and lacks some. The sample lists about 52,000 clones; roughly 85% were seen once. The V gene is TRBV12-1, the J gene TRBJ1-3. TRBV12-1 is designated a pseudogene. The sequencing here drew on blood, taken at baseline. This sequence was found in a woman aged 30-85 years with non-small cell lung cancer. The CDR3 DNA reads as TGTGCCAGCAGCCCCACAGGGACTCGGGGCTCTGGAAACACCATATATTTT. It codes for CASSPTGTRGSGNTIYF.